This TCR beta chain was sequenced in a study of T cell responses to AZD1222 COVID-19 vaccine. Here immunoSEQ multiplex PCR was the method, and the copy in TCRdb shows in-frame clones only, minus some. Here the sample spans roughly 120,000 clones, about 90% being singletons. Germline V gene sequence: CDR1 MNHEY, CDR2 SMNVEV (reference sequence). The trim removed 6 bases at V and 7 bases at J, leaving 9 bases unmatched. The CDR3 is made up of 14 amino acids. The sample was peripheral blood, taken on day 0 of AZD1222 vaccination. The chain joins TRBV27 to TRBJ1-5; TRBD1 agrees at 7 bases. This receptor was taken from an adult in good health. As DNA, the CDR3 is TGTGCCAGCAGCCCCGGACAGGCAGAACAGCCCCAGCATTTT. Its translation is CASSPGQAEQPQHF.